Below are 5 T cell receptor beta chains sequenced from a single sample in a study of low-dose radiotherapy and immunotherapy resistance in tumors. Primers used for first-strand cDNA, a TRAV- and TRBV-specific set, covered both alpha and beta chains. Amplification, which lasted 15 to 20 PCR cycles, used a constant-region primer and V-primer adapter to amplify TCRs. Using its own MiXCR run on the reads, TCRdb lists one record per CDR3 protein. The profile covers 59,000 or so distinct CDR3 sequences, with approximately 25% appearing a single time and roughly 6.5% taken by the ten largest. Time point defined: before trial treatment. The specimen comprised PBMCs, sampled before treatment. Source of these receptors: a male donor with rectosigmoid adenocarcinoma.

The CDR3 is CASRAGNRYGYTF. CDR3 DNA: TGTGCCAGCAGGGCAGGGAACCGCTATGGCTACACCTTC. This rearrangement joins TRBV5-6 to TRBJ1-2; perhaps TRBD1 as D (5 bases). Germline values: CDR1 SGHDT, CDR2 YYEEEE. V lost 5 bases to trimming and J lost 4 bases, with 12 bases between them. CDR3 size: 13 residues.

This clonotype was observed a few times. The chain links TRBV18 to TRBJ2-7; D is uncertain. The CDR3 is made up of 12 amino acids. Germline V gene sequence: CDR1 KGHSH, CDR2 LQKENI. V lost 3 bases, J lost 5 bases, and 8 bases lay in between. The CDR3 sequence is CASSPAGNEQYF. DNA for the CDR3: TGTGCCAGCTCACCGGCAGGCAACGAGCAGTACTTC. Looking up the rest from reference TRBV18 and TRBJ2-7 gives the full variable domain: NAGVMQNPRHLVRRRGQEARLRCSPMKGHSHVYWYRQLPEEGLKFMVYLQKENIIDESGMPKERFSAEFPKEGPSILRIQQVVRGDSAAYFCASSPAGNEQYFGPGTRLTVT.

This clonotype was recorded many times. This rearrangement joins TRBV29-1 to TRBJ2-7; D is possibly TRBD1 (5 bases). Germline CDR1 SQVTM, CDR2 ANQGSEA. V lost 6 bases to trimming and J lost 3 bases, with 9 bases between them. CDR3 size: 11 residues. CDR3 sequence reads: CSVETGYEQYF. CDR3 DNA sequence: TGCAGCGTGGAAACAGGCTACGAGCAGTACTTC.

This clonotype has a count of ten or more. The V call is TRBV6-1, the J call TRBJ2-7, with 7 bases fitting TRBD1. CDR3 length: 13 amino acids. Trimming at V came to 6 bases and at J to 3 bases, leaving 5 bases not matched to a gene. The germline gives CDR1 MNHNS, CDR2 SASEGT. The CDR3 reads CASRSGTDYEQYF. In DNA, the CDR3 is TGTGCCAGCAGATCCGGGACAGACTACGAGCAGTACTTC.

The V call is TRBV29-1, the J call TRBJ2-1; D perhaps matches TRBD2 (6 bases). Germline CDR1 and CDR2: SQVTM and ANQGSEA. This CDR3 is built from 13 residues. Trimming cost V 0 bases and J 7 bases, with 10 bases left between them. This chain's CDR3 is CSVEEILANEQFF. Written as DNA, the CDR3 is TGCAGCGTTGAAGAAATACTAGCAAATGAGCAGTTCTTC.